This TCR beta chain was profiled in a study of cytomegalovirus exposure and HLA in healthy donors. Study as a whole: Approximately 85 million unique TCRs from HLA-typed donors were held in an early release of data.

As to this clone: Its cognate antigen is unknown.

Study-wide findings and caveats: DRB1 had the most TCR associations and HLA-C the fewest, a later analysis found, with rates varying by HLA locus. A link between a missense DCLRE1C variant and TCR beta V- and J-gene trimming emerged from a later analysis.

CDR3 length: 14 amino acids. Trimming at V came to 7 bases and at J to 5 bases, leaving 9 bases not matched to a gene. Germline-derived CDR1 and CDR2 are MNHNS and SASEGT. In the PCR, 60 Vbeta and 13 Jbeta primers were used. Method: immunoSEQ multiplex PCR; TCRdb's copy keeps in-frame clones and lacks some. Among 100,000 to 150,000 clones, about 80% were seen once, and the ten largest hold approximately 2.8%. Sample: PBMCs. V and J are TRBV6-1 and TRBJ2-7; 9 bases align to TRBD1. This clonotype was obtained from a boy aged 2-15 years in good health and CMV-seronegative. CDR3: CASISGTGRNEQYV. The CDR3 nucleotides read TGTGCCAGCATATCTGGGACAGGGAGGAACGAGCAGTACGTC.